These 20 T cell receptor beta chains originate from one sample sequenced in a study of regulatory T cells in long-lasting Graves disease (dated by TCRdb to about 2021). In light of the paper, this sample's time point label describes: newly diagnosed GD, antithyroid drugs for less than 3 months. For both TCR sequencing and RNA sequencing, RNA was extracted from PBMCs in TRIzol. Receptor libraries were prepared by multiplex PCR. Sequenced on an Illumina HiSeq 4000. To build TCR beta libraries, CDR3 regions were amplified by Arm-PCR using iRepertoire HTBI primers. TCRdb took the public reads, trimmed them with fastp at Q25, ran MiXCR for clone calling and kept in-frame beta chains. Identical CDR3 proteins give one entry, which carries the most common genes and DNA. This sample has some 320,000 distinct CDR3 sequences in its table, and 15% to 20% of those were observed once. The ten top clones hold about 39% of the sample.

The material sequenced was peripheral blood mononuclear cells (PBMCs), taken at new diagnosis, from a patient treated with antithyroid drugs. Receptors were obtained from a female donor with Graves disease.

The gene calls are TRBV19 and TRBJ2-1, with 10 nucleotides matching TRBD2. J lost 7 bases, V lost 3 bases, and 12 bases had no gene match. Per germline, CDR1 LNHDA and CDR2 SQIVND (reference sequence). The CDR3 is 17 amino acids. CDR3 DNA sequence: TGTGCCAGTAGTATGGGGCTAGCGGGGGCCGGGTTGAATGAGCAGTTCTTC. It is translated as CASSMGLAGAGLNEQFF.

Only a few counts were recorded for this clonotype. V is TRBV20-1 and J is TRBJ2-2, with D perhaps assigned TRBD1 or TRBD2 (5 bases each). Germline assignment: CDR1 DFQATT and CDR2 SNEGSKA (reference sequence). The CDR3 extends over 16 amino acids. V lost 2 bases to trimming and J lost 0 bases, with 13 bases between them. The CDR3 region is CSARPTGRTNTGELFF. The DNA for the CDR3 is TGCAGTGCTAGACCCACGGGGCGCACGAACACCGGGGAGCTGTTTTTT.

Worth noting for this clonotype: This probably arose from a read error, given a far larger clone one base away. V is TRBV10-3 and J is TRBJ2-5; 9 nucleotides line up with TRBD1. The CDR3 covers 15 residues. Germline CDR1 is ENHRY and CDR2 is SYGVKD. The CDR3 here is CASSEITGGYNEQYF. CDR3 nucleotide sequence: TGTGCCAGCAGTGAAATCACAGGGGGCTACAATGAGCAGTACTTC.

This clonotype was recorded many times. The gene calls are TRBV10-2 and TRBJ2-1; D is perhaps TRBD2 (5 bases). V lost 3 bases and J 6 bases, leaving 9 bases between the germline ends. Germline V gives CDR1 WSHSY, CDR2 SAAADI. This CDR3 spans 13 amino acids. The CDR3 nucleotides are TGCGCCAGCAGTGATACTAGTCCCAATGAGCAGTTCTTC. Protein product: CASSDTSPNEQFF.

This clonotype was detected many times. As DNA, the CDR3 is TGTGCCAGCAGCTTAGATTCGGCGGGAGGTCTGCAAGAGACCCAGTACTTC. Amino acids: CASSLDSAGGLQETQYF. The chain links TRBV11-2 to TRBJ2-5, with 8 bases lining up with TRBD2. Germline CDR1 SGHAT, CDR2 FQNNGV. CDR3 length: 17 amino acids. After removal of 0 bases from V and 2 bases from J, the junction contained 8 bases not matched to a gene.

This clonotype came up many times. The chain couples TRBV6-5 to TRBJ2-3, with D hard to call. The CDR3 is 15 residues long. Trimming pared 2 bases from V and 2 bases from J, leaving 11 bases between. Germline V gives CDR1 MNHEY, CDR2 SVGAGI. The CDR3 loop is CASSYGALDTDTQYF. The CDR3, as DNA: TGTGCCAGCAGTTACGGAGCGTTAGACACAGATACGCAGTATTTT.

This clonotype has ten or more counts. The V call is TRBV20-1, the J call TRBJ1-2, with 7 bases matching TRBD1. Per the germline V gene, CDR1 is DFQATT and CDR2 is SNEGSKA (reference sequence). The CDR3 is 13 residues long. J was trimmed by 7 bases and V by 1 base; bases with no gene match: 6. CDR3 region: CSARGQGLSGYTF. Here the CDR3 DNA reads TGCAGTGCTAGAGGACAGGGACTTAGTGGCTACACCTTC.

This clonotype was seen at least ten times. The chain is built from TRBV19 and TRBJ2-7; D unresolved. Germline V lookup: CDR1 LNHDA, CDR2 SQIVND (reference sequence). This CDR3 is 13 amino acids long. Trimming removed 2 bases at V and 6 bases at J, with 11 bases between. The CDR3 is CASSILGGGEQYF. CDR3 DNA sequence: TGTGCCAGTAGTATATTAGGTGGTGGCGAGCAGTACTTC. Full variable domain (remainder filled in from reference TRBV19 and TRBJ2-7): DGGITQSPKYLFRKEGQNVTLSCEQNLNHDAMYWYRQDPGQGLRLIYYSQIVNDFQKGDIAEGYSVSREKKESFPLTVTSAQKNPTAFYLCASSILGGGEQYFGPGTRLTVT.

The sample holds many counts of this clonotype. This chain connects TRBV28 to TRBJ1-1; D gene ambiguous. The CDR3 has 16 residues. The germline gives CDR1 MDHEN, CDR2 SYDVKM. Trimming stripped 5 bases from V and 0 bases from J, with 16 bases between. The CDR3 coding sequence is TGTGCCAGCAGTGCCACGACCTGGGAGCTGAACACTGAAGCTTTCTTT. Translated, it gives CASSATTWELNTEAFF. The full variable domain, its missing parts supplied by reference TRBV28 and TRBJ1-1, is DVKVTQSSRYLVKRTGEKVFLECVQDMDHENMFWYRQDPGLGLRLIYFSYDVKMKEKGDIPEGYSVSREKKERFSLILESASTNQTSMYLCASSATTWELNTEAFFGQGTRLTVV.

About this clonotype: A much larger clone lies one base from this, so it may be a read error. The chain uses TRBV6-2 or TRBV6-3 and TRBJ1-6, with D unresolved. The CDR3 runs to 14 residues. Germline V gives CDR1 MNHEY, CDR2 SVGEGT. The CDR3 DNA is TGTGCCAGCAGTTACTCGATCCGGAATTCACTCCTCCACTTT. It encodes CASSYSIRNSLLHF.

A few counts support this clonotype. The chain employs TRBV18 and TRBJ2-1; 13 bases are a match to TRBD2. The germline CDR1 and CDR2 sequences are KGHSH and LQKENI. This CDR3 has 16 residues. The trim removed 1 base at V and 8 bases at J, leaving 5 bases unmatched. The CDR3, as DNA: TGTGCCAGCTCACCACGGACTAGCGGGAGTAGTGATGAGCAGTTCTTC. Amino acids: CASSPRTSGSSDEQFF.

The sample holds many counts of this clonotype. V gene TRBV30 combines with J gene TRBJ2-7; D assignment may be TRBD1 or TRBD2 (5 bases each). Germline V gene sequence: CDR1 GTSNPN, CDR2 SVGIG (reference sequence). The ends were cut back, 1 base at V and 6 bases at J, with 16 bases in the middle. The CDR3 runs 14 residues. The CDR3 sequence: CAWSGDGDSAEQYF. DNA for the CDR3: TGTGCCTGGAGTGGGGACGGAGACTCCGCCGAGCAGTACTTC.

This clonotype was seen a handful of times. V usage is TRBV19 and J usage is TRBJ1-2, with D possibly TRBD1 on 5 matching bases. Germline V gives CDR1 LNHDA, CDR2 SQIVND (reference sequence). Trimming pared 3 bases from V and 6 bases from J, leaving 17 bases between. The CDR3 covers 15 residues. The chain's CDR3 is CASSIPRELVHGYTF. CDR3 bases: TGTGCCAGTAGTATTCCCAGGGAGCTGGTCCATGGCTACACCTTC.

There are a few counts of this clonotype. This rearrangement joins TRBV7-2 to TRBJ2-6; TRBD1 matches at 10 bases. Per germline, CDR1 SGHTA and CDR2 FQGNSA. There are 15 residues in the CDR3. The V and J ends lost 11 bases and 4 bases, in that order; junction bases with no gene match: 8. CDR3 DNA sequence: TGTGCCGCACCGGGACAGGGGAAAGGGGCCAACGTCCTGACTTTC. It yields the protein CAAPGQGKGANVLTF.

This sequence joins TRBV15 and TRBJ2-7, with 8 bases matching TRBD2. Germline V CDR1 and CDR2: LNHNV, YYDKDF (reference sequence). This CDR3 region has 17 residues. The V and J ends lost 0 bases and 2 bases, in that order; junction bases with no gene match: 9. The CDR3 here is CATSRDTLAGGPYEQYF. DNA for the CDR3: TGTGCCACCAGCAGAGATACTCTGGCGGGAGGCCCCTACGAGCAGTACTTC.

The chain employs TRBV24-1 and TRBJ2-1, with D possibly TRBD2 on 6 matching bases. The CDR3 has 14 residues. The germline gives CDR1 KGHDR, CDR2 SFDVKD. Deletions cut 5 bases from V and 9 bases from J, with 16 bases between. CDR3: CATSAAGSKVEQFF. The CDR3 nucleotides read TGTGCCACCAGTGCAGCCGGGAGTAAGGTTGAGCAGTTCTTC.

This clonotype was counted many times. This chain uses TRBV12-3 or TRBV12-4 with TRBJ2-4; D is possibly TRBD1 or TRBD2 (5 bases each). This CDR3 comprises 16 residues. The V end was cut by 2 bases, the J end by 0 bases, with 11 bases between. CDR3 protein: CASSLRGPKAKNIQYF. The CDR3 bases are TGTGCCAGCAGTTTAAGGGGACCCAAAGCCAAAAACATTCAGTACTTC.

This clonotype came up many times. The chain recombines TRBV12-3 or TRBV12-4 with TRBJ2-3; D could derive from TRBD1 or TRBD2 (5 bases each). This CDR3 is built from 13 residues. The V gene lost 7 bases and the J gene lost 6 bases, with 14 bases spanning the gap. Written as DNA, the CDR3 is TGTGCCAGCATTGGGCTTTGGGGGGATACGCAGTATTTT. It specifies CASIGLWGDTQYF.

This clonotype was picked up many times. The chain has TRBV4-1 and TRBJ2-1; TRBD2 is a possible D gene (5 bases). With 3 bases removed from V and 0 bases from J, the gap between germline ends came to 12 bases. CDR1 is MGHRA and CDR2 is YSYEKL in the germline V gene. There are 16 residues in the CDR3. The CDR3 nucleotides read TGCGCCAGCAGCCAGTGGAGCGGAGGCTCCTACAATGAGCAGTTCTTC. Translated: CASSQWSGGSYNEQFF.

This clonotype was observed at least ten times. This chain's CDR3 is CASSPLYITNTGELFF. CDR3 in DNA: TGTGCCAGCTCACCACTGTACATAACGAACACCGGGGAGCTGTTTTTT. This chain links TRBV18 with TRBJ2-2; D is undetermined. CDR1 is KGHSH, CDR2 LQKENI, per germline. The CDR3 contains 16 residues. V was trimmed by 1 base and J by 0 bases, leaving 9 bases between them.